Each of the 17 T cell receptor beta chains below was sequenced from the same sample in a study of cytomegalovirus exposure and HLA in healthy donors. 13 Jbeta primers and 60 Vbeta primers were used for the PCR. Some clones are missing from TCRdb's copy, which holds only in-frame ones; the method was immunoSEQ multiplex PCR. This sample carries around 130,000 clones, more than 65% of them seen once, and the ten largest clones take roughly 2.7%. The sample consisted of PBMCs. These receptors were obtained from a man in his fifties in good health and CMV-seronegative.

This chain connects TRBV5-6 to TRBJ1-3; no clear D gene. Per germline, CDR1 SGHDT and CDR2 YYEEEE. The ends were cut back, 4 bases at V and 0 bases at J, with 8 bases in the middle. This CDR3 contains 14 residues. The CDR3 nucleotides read TGTGCCAGCAGCGGTACTAGCTCTGGAAACACCATATATTTT. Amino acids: CASSGTSSGNTIYF.

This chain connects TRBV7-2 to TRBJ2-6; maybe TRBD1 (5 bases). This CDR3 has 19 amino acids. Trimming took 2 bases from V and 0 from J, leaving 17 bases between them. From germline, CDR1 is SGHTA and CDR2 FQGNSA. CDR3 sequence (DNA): TGTGCCAGCAGCTTACCGATCAAGCGACAGCCCTCTGGGGCCAACGTCCTGACTTTC. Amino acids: CASSLPIKRQPSGANVLTF.

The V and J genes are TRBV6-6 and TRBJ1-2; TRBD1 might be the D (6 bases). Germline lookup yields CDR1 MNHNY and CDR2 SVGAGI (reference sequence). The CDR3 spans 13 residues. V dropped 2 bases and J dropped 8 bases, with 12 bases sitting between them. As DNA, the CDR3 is TGTGCCAGCAGTTACGGGGGGGCGCTCGGCTACACCTTC. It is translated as CASSYGGALGYTF.

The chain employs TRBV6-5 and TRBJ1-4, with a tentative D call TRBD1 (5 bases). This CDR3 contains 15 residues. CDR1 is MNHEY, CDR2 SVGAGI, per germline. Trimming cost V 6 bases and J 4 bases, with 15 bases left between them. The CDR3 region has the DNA TGTGCCAGCAGCACCACAGGACAAATTAATGAAAAACTGTTTTTT. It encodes CASSTTGQINEKLFF.

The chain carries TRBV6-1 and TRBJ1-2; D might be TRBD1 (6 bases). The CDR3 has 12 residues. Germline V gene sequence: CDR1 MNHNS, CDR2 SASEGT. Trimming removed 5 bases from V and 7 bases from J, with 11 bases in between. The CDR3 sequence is CASSLTGFGYTF. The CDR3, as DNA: TGTGCCAGCAGTCTTACAGGGTTTGGCTACACCTTC.

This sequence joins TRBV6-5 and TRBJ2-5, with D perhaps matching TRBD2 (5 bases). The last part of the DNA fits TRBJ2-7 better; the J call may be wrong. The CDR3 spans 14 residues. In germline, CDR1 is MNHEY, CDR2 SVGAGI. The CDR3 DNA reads TGTGCCAGCAGGGCAACGGACTCAATCTACGAGCAGTACTTC. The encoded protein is CASRATDSIYEQYF.

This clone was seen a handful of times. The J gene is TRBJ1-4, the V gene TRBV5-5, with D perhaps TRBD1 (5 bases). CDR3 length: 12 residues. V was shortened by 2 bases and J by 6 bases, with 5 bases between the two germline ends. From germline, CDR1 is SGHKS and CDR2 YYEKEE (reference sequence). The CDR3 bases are TGTGCCAGCAGCTTAGGGGATGAAAAACTGTTTTTT. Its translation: CASSLGDEKLFF. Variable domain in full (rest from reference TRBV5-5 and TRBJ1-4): DAGVTQSPTHLIKTRGQQVTLRCSPISGHKSVSWYQQVLGQGPQFIFQYYEKEERGRGNFPDRFSARQFPNYSSELNVNALLLGDSALYLCASSLGDEKLFFGSGTQLSVL.

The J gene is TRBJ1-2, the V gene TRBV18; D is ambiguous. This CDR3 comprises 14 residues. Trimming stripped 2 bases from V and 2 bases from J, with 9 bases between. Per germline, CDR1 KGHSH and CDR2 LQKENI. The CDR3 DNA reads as TGTGCCAGCTCACCATCCGGGGTGAACTATGGCTACACCTTC. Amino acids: CASSPSGVNYGYTF.

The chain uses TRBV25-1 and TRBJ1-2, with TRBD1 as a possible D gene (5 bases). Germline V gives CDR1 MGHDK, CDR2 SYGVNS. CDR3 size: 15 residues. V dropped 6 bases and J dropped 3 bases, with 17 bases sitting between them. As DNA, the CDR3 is TGTGCCAGCAGCACGACGGGGGGAGCTTACTATGGCTACACCTTC. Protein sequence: CASSTTGGAYYGYTF.

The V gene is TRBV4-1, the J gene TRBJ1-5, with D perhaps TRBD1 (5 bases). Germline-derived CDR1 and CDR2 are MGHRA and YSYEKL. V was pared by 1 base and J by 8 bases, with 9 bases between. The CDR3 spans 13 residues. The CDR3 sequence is CASSQAIQEPQHF. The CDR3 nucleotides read TGCGCCAGCAGCCAAGCAATACAGGAGCCCCAGCATTTT.

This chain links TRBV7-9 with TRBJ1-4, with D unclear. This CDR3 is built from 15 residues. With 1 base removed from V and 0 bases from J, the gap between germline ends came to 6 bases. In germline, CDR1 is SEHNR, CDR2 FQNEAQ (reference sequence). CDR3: CASSLGATTNEKLFF. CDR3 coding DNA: TGTGCCAGCAGCTTAGGGGCAACAACTAATGAAAAACTGTTTTTT.

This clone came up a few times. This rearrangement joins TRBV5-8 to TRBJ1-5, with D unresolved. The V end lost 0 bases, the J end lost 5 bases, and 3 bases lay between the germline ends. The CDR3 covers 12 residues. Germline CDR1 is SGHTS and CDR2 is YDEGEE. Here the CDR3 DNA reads TGTGCCAGCAGCTTGGTCTATCAGCCCCAGCATTTT. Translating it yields CASSLVYQPQHF.

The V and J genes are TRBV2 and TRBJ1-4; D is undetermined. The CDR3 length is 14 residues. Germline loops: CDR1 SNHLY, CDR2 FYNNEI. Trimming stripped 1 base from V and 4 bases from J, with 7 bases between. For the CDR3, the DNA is TGTGCCAGCAGTGAAGAAACCTATAATGAAAAACTGTTTTTT. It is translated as CASSEETYNEKLFF.

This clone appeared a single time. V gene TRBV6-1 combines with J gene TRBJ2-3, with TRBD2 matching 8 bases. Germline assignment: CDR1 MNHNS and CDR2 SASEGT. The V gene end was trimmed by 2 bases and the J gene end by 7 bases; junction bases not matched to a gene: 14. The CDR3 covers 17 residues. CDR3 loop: CASSEWGAGLVSYTQYF. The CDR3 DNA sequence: TGTGCCAGCAGTGAATGGGGGGCGGGACTAGTTTCATATACGCAGTATTTT.

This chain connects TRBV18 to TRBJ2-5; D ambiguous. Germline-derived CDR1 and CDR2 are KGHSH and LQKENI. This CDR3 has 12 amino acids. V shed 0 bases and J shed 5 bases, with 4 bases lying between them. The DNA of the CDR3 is TGTGCCAGCTCACCACCAGAGGAGACCCAGTACTTC. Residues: CASSPPEETQYF. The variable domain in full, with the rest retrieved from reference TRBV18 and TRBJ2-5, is NAGVMQNPRHLVRRRGQEARLRCSPMKGHSHVYWYRQLPEEGLKFMVYLQKENIIDESGMPKERFSAEFPKEGPSILRIQQVVRGDSAAYFCASSPPEETQYFGPGTRLLVL.

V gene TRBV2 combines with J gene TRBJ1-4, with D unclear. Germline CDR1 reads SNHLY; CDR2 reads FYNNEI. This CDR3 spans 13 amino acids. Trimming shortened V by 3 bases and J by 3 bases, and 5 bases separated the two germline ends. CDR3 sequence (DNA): TGTGCCAGCAGTGACGGAGCTAATGAAAAACTGTTTTTT. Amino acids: CASSDGANEKLFF.

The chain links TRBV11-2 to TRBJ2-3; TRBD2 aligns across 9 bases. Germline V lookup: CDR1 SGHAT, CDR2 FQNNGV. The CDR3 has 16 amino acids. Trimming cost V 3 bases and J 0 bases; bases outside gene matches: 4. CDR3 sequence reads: CASSFSGGTSTDTQYF. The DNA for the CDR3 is TGTGCCAGCAGCTTTAGCGGGGGCACTAGCACAGATACGCAGTATTTT.